This TCR beta chain was profiled in a study of T cell responses to AZD1222 COVID-19 vaccine. In the study overall: Second-dose groups at about 4 or about 12 weeks were pooled. Study outcomes and limitations: After the peak T cell response, and only then, were repertoires sampled.

Sequencing used immunoSEQ multiplex PCR; TCRdb keeps in-frame clones, though not all of them. This sample carries more than 75,000 clones, about 91% of them seen once, and the ten largest clones take around 6.8%. This CDR3 is 15 amino acids long. J was trimmed by 8 bases and V by 7 bases; bases with no gene match: 10. CDR1 and CDR2 from the germline V gene are SNHLY and FYNNEI. A note on this clone: What it binds is not known.

This receptor was identified in an adult in good health. Sequencing used peripheral blood, obtained on day 0 of AZD1222 vaccination. V usage is TRBV2 and J usage is TRBJ2-1; the match to TRBD2 covers 11 bases. The CDR3 here is CASKVAGGPVHEQFF. The CDR3 DNA is TGTGCCAGCAAGGTAGCGGGAGGGCCAGTCCATGAGCAGTTCTTC. Full variable domain (remainder filled in from reference TRBV2 and TRBJ2-1): EPEVTQTPSHQVTQMGQEVILRCVPISNHLYFYWYRQILGQKVEFLVSFYNNEISEKSEIFDDQFSVERPDGSNFTLKIRSTKLEDSAMYFCASKVAGGPVHEQFFGPGTRLTVL.